The rows below give T cell receptor beta chains drawn from one sample of a study of blood T cell repertoires in COVID-19. The protocol was immunoSEQ multiplex PCR, while the TCRdb copy is restricted to in-frame clones and leaves out a portion. The data contain 200,000 to 250,000 clones, around three quarters of them singletons. The source material was peripheral blood. These receptors all come from a woman in her 70s with acute or convalescent COVID-19. Both conserved end residues are part of each CDR3. A D gene is named only where the DNA matches it firmly. Expanded clones get a size class; other rows say once, few or many, or leave the size out.

TRBV10-3	.	TRBJ1-2	.	14	TGTGCCATCAGTGAACTCGGACAGAGCTATGGCTACACCTTC	CAISELGQSYGYTF
TRBV7-9	.	TRBJ2-5	TRBD2	16	TGTGCCAGCAGCCGACTAGCGGGAGGGGTGAGAGAGACCCAGTACTTC	CASSRLAGGVRETQYF
TRBV5-1	.	TRBJ1-2	TRBD1	14	TGCGCCAGCAGCTTGGAGGGGGCAGAGGGTGGCTACACCTTC	CASSLEGAEGGYTF
TRBV19	.	TRBJ2-3	.	12	TGTGCCAGTAGTATGGGGCAGGATACGCAGTATTTT	CASSMGQDTQYF
TRBV30	.	TRBJ2-7	TRBD1	14	TGTGCCTGGAGTCCAGGACAGGGAAGGTACGAGCAGTACTTC	CAWSPGQGRYEQYF
TRBV28	.	TRBJ1-4	.	15	TGTGCCAGCTCCCAGCCGGGGGCAACTAATGAAAAACTGTTTTTT	CASSQPGATNEKLFF
TRBV14	.	TRBJ2-7	.	20	TGTGCCAGCAGCCAAGATTGGGGCGGTAGGGGAATCCCTAACTCCTACGAGCAGTACTTC	CASSQDWGGRGIPNSYEQYF
TRBV19	.	TRBJ2-1	TRBD1	14	TGTGCCAGTAGTCAGGGGACAGCGTACAATGAGCAGTTCTTC	CASSQGTAYNEQFF
TRBV18	.	TRBJ1-4	.	19	TGTGCCAGCTCACCACAGGTCGTCGCGTTAGGGCAGGGTGAAGAAAAACTGTTTTTT	CASSPQVVALGQGEEKLFF
TRBV5-4	.	TRBJ2-2	.	13	TGTGCCAGCAGCTTGTCTGTATCCGGGGAGCTGTTTTTT	CASSLSVSGELFF
TRBV3-1/TRBV3-2	.	TRBJ2-3	.	14	TGTGCCAGCAGCCAACTTTCTACCCCGGAGACGCAGTATTTT	CASSQLSTPETQYF
TRBV7-2	.	TRBJ1-4	.	12	TGTGCCAGCAGCTTCGGGGAGGGGAGACTGTTTTTT	CASSFGEGRLFF
TRBV10-3	.	TRBJ2-7	.	16	TGTGCCATCAGTGGGACCCTGGGGGGTGAGGGGTACGAGCAGTACTTC	CAISGTLGGEGYEQYF
TRBV5-4	.	TRBJ2-7	TRBD2	16	TGTGCCAGCAGCTTCTCGACTAGCGGCTTCTCCTACGAGCAGTACTTC	CASSFSTSGFSYEQYF
TRBV27	.	TRBJ2-3	.	13	TGTGCCAGCAGTTTAGCGGAACGGGGTACGCAGTATTTT	CASSLAERGTQYF
TRBV6-4	.	TRBJ1-1	TRBD1	13	TGTGCCAGCGGTGTCGACAGGGGTAGTGAAGCTTTCTTT	CASGVDRGSEAFF
TRBV4-1	.	TRBJ1-1	.	15	TGCGCCAGCAGCCAAGGCCCCGCCGGGAACACTGAAGCTTTCTTT	CASSQGPAGNTEAFF
TRBV10-1	few	TRBJ2-5	TRBD2	17	TGCGCCAGCAGTAGCCCCGGGACTAGCGGGAGGGTCGAGACCCAGTACTTC	CASSSPGTSGRVETQYF
TRBV24-1	.	TRBJ1-1	TRBD1	13	TGTGCCACCAGTGATCGAACAGGGGTTAGGACTTTCTTT	CATSDRTGVRTFF
TRBV4-2	.	TRBJ2-2	.	16	TGTGCCAGCAGCCAGCAGAGCGGACCGAACACCGGGGAGCTGTTTTTT	CASSQQSGPNTGELFF
TRBV19	.	TRBJ1-5	TRBD1	15	TGTGCCAGTAGTCCAGGGGGCTTGGGAAATCAGCCCCAGCATTTT	CASSPGGLGNQPQHF
TRBV18	.	TRBJ2-1	TRBD2	16	TGTGCCAGCTCACAAGGACTAGCGGGACCTTACAATGAGCAGTTCTTC	CASSQGLAGPYNEQFF
TRBV5-1	.	TRBJ2-3	.	13	TGCGCCAGCAGAACGGCGGTCACAGATACGCAGTATTTT	CASRTAVTDTQYF
TRBV15	.	TRBJ2-7	.	13	TGTGCCACCAGCAGAGGCGGAGATTACGAGCAGTACTTC	CATSRGGDYEQYF
TRBV5-1	.	TRBJ2-1	TRBD2	16	TGCGCCAGCAGCTTGGATGTAACTAGCGGATTAAATGAGCAGTTCTTC	CASSLDVTSGLNEQFF
TRBV19	.	TRBJ1-5	.	15	TGTGCCAGTAGTATAACCGAGACGGGTCATCAGCCCCAGCATTTT	CASSITETGHQPQHF